These T cell receptor beta chains were read from a single sample in a study of beta chain features in type 1 diabetes. Clones were sequenced by immunoSEQ multiplex PCR, and TCRdb holds only the in-frame ones, with some missing. The sample lists hundreds of thousands of clones, roughly 13% occurring once. The source material was naive CD4+ T cells from blood. These receptors came from a man aged 18 to 30 with type 1 diabetes. Each CDR3 is given with its conserved first and last residue. Each record gives: J gene, clone size, D gene, V gene, CDR3 protein, CDR3 DNA. A D gene is named only where the DNA matches it firmly. Where a row states a size, it is once, few, many or the class of an expanded clone; other rows omit it.

TRBJ2-5 | - | TRBD1 | TRBV5-1 | CASSPGQQETQYF | TGCGCCAGCAGCCCGGGACAGCAAGAGACCCAGTACTTC
TRBJ2-1 | - | - | TRBV1 | CTSSQEGGGSRVRNEQFF | TGCACCAGCAGCCAAGAGGGGGGAGGCAGCCGAGTAAGGAATGAGCAGTTCTTC
TRBJ1-1 | few | - | TRBV25-1 | CASSELGGRAREAFF | TGTGCCAGCAGTGAATTAGGGGGACGGGCCCGTGAAGCTTTCTTT
TRBJ1-4 | few | TRBD1 | TRBV6-5 | CASSPPEGGREKLFF | TGTGCCAGCAGTCCCCCGGAAGGGGGCCGGGAAAAACTGTTTTTT
TRBJ1-1 | - | - | TRBV6-5 | CASTPSAGGRTEAFF | TGTGCCAGCACTCCTTCGGCGGGAGGCCGTACTGAAGCTTTCTTT
TRBJ2-2 | - | - | TRBV11-1 | CASSGHVDMNGELFF | TGTGCCAGCAGCGGACACGTGGATATGAACGGGGAGCTGTTTTTT
TRBJ2-5 | - | TRBD2 | TRBV7-9 | CASSLRKAGDETQYF | TGTGCCAGCAGCTTACGAAAAGCGGGAGACGAGACCCAGTACTTC
TRBJ2-1 | - | - | TRBV18 | CASSPPGGRSYNEQFF | TGTGCCAGCTCACCACCCGGGGGGCGCTCCTACAATGAGCAGTTCTTC
TRBJ2-2 | few | - | TRBV7-9 | CASSGGTPPNTGELFF | TGTGCCAGCAGCGGAGGGACACCCCCGAACACCGGGGAGCTGTTTTTT
TRBJ2-7 | few | - | TRBV5-1 | CASSLNPGTDEQYF | TGCGCCAGCAGCTTGAATCCGGGGACCGACGAGCAGTACTTC
TRBJ2-1 | few | - | TRBV4-1 | CASSQEETATYNEQFF | TGCGCCAGCAGCCAAGAGGAAACCGCAACCTACAATGAGCAGTTCTTC
TRBJ1-2 | few | - | TRBV27 | CASSPDGDYGYTF | TGTGCCAGCAGTCCCGACGGGGACTATGGCTACACCTTC
TRBJ1-3 | few | - | TRBV11-2 | CASSLVYTIYF | TGTGCCAGCAGCTTAGTTTACACCATATATTTT
TRBJ2-7 | few | TRBD1 | TRBV30 | CAWNRGWEQYF | TGTGCCTGGAACAGGGGCTGGGAGCAGTACTTC
TRBJ2-3 | - | - | TRBV29-1 | CSGTGSPSSTDTQYF | TGCAGCGGCACAGGGTCCCCCTCCTCGACAGATACGCAGTATTTT
TRBJ1-4 | few | - | TRBV23-1 | CASSRPQITGGDF | TGCGCCAGCAGTCGACCACAGATCACCGGCGGGGATTTT
TRBJ1-1 | - | - | TRBV30 | CAWSRGMNTEAFF | TGTGCCTGGAGTCGGGGGATGAACACTGAAGCTTTCTTT
TRBJ2-7 | - | - | TRBV7-2 | CASSAGVLGEQYF | TGTGCCAGCAGCGCCGGGGTATTGGGAGAGCAGTACTTC
TRBJ1-2 | few | - | TRBV6-5 | CASTQGSWDYGYTF | TGTGCCAGCACCCAGGGGAGTTGGGACTATGGCTACACCTTC
TRBJ2-2 | few | TRBD2 | TRBV9 | CASSVAGRDGELFF | TGTGCCAGCAGCGTAGCGGGGAGGGACGGGGAGCTGTTTTTT
TRBJ1-2 | - | - | TRBV20-1 | CSARGQYGYTF | TGCAGTGCTAGAGGACAGTATGGCTACACCTTC
TRBJ2-1 | - | - | TRBV30 | CAWSVSNEQFF | TGTGCCTGGAGTGTTAGTAATGAGCAGTTCTTC
TRBJ2-7 | few | TRBD1 | TRBV10-3 | CATNRDRAYEQYF | TGTGCCACCAACCGGGACAGGGCTTACGAGCAGTACTTC
TRBJ2-1 | few | TRBD1 | TRBV30 | CAWSETGAYNEQFF | TGTGCCTGGAGTGAGACAGGGGCCTACAATGAGCAGTTCTTC
TRBJ2-7 | few | - | TRBV20-1 | CSARDYDEQYF | TGCAGTGCTAGAGATTACGACGAGCAGTACTTC
TRBJ2-3 | few | - | TRBV30 | CAWNRQKDTQYF | TGTGCCTGGAACCGACAGAAAGATACGCAGTATTTT
TRBJ1-2 | - | - | TRBV30 | CAWNSGSYGYTF | TGTGCCTGGAATAGTGGCAGCTATGGCTACACCTTC
TRBJ2-2 | few | TRBD2 | TRBV2 | CASSRTSGRAGTGELFF | TGTGCCAGCAGTCGGACTAGCGGGAGGGCGGGAACCGGGGAGCTGTTTTTT
TRBJ2-3 | - | - | TRBV9 | CASSVEAGRTDTQYF | TGTGCCAGCAGCGTAGAGGCGGGGCGCACAGATACGCAGTATTTT
TRBJ2-7 | - | TRBD1 | TRBV5-1 | CASSSDRVPYEQYF | TGCGCCAGCAGCTCTGACAGGGTCCCCTACGAGCAGTACTTC
TRBJ2-5 | - | TRBD1 | TRBV5-1 | CASSPTGTGHRETQYF | TGCGCCAGCAGCCCTACCGGGACAGGTCACCGAGAGACCCAGTACTTC
TRBJ2-3 | - | - | TRBV27 | CASSFLGSDDTQYF | TGTGCCAGCAGTTTTTTAGGATCGGACGATACGCAGTATTTT
TRBJ2-1 | - | TRBD2 | TRBV29-1 | CSVETTGTSGRFWDNEQFF | TGCAGCGTCGAAACAACCGGGACTAGCGGGAGGTTCTGGGACAATGAGCAGTTCTTC
TRBJ2-7 | - | TRBD1 | TRBV28 | CASSSAGTGSYEQYF | TGTGCCAGCAGTTCTGCCGGGACAGGATCCTACGAGCAGTACTTC
TRBJ1-2 | - | - | TRBV7-2 | CASSFDRQDGYTF | TGTGCCAGCAGCTTTGACCGGCAAGATGGCTACACCTTC
TRBJ2-1 | - | - | TRBV5-1 | CASSLGGTDEQFF | TGCGCCAGCAGCTTGGGGGGTACCGATGAGCAGTTCTTC
TRBJ2-2 | few | - | TRBV9 | CASSVEGSSGGELFF | TGTGCCAGCAGCGTAGAAGGGTCCTCAGGAGGGGAGCTGTTTTTT
TRBJ1-3 | few | - | TRBV7-8 | CASSLFQGNTIYF | TGTGCCAGCAGCTTATTCCAGGGAAACACCATATATTTT
TRBJ1-1 | - | TRBD1 | TRBV19 | CARVDRGTEAFF | TGTGCCAGGGTCGACAGGGGCACTGAAGCTTTCTTT
TRBJ1-4 | once | - | TRBV29-1 | CSAGAGQYEKLFF | TGCAGCGCGGGGGCAGGGCAATATGAAAAACTGTTTTTT
TRBJ2-3 | few | - | TRBV19 | CASSIDPGGMFTDTQYF | TGTGCCAGTAGTATAGATCCGGGCGGGATGTTCACAGATACGCAGTATTTT
TRBJ1-4 | few | TRBD1 | TRBV27 | CASSRGGYWTATNEKLFF | TGTGCCAGCAGCAGAGGGGGCTATTGGACGGCAACTAATGAAAAACTGTTTTTT
TRBJ1-6 | - | - | TRBV4-2 | CASSQERAPLHF | TGTGCCAGCAGCCAAGAACGGGCACCCCTCCACTTT
TRBJ2-7 | few | - | TRBV7-2 | CASSPLKDEQYF | TGTGCCAGCAGCCCCTTGAAGGACGAGCAGTACTTC
TRBJ2-1 | few | TRBD1 | TRBV5-4 | CASSSDRANEQFF | TGTGCCAGCAGCTCGGACAGGGCGAATGAGCAGTTCTTC
TRBJ1-5 | - | - | TRBV30 | CAWSVGADSNQPQHF | TGTGCCTGGAGTGTAGGCGCAGATAGCAATCAGCCCCAGCATTTT